The 12 T cell receptor beta chains presented below share a single source sample, sequenced in a study of cytomegalovirus exposure and HLA in healthy donors. The PCR used 60 Vbeta and 13 Jbeta primers. Measured with immunoSEQ multiplex PCR; TCRdb has only the in-frame clones, and not every one. The sample comprises 60,000 to 90,000 clones, roughly 70% of which are singletons, and 9.7% rests with the top ten. The sequenced material came from PBMCs. Every receptor here comes from a woman in her 50s in good health and CMV-seropositive.

The gene calls are TRBV11-3 and TRBJ1-1; 7 bases are a match to TRBD1. Germline V CDR1 and CDR2: SGHNT, YENEEA. Trimming at V came to 5 bases and at J to 1 base, leaving 1 base not matched to a gene. This CDR3 is 13 amino acids long. The CDR3 sequence: CASSDRANTEAFF. The CDR3 region has the DNA TGTGCCAGCAGCGACAGGGCGAACACTGAAGCTTTCTTT.

The chain has TRBV11-2 and TRBJ1-1; TRBD1 is a possible D gene (6 bases). This CDR3 has 14 residues. Germline V gene data show CDR1 as SGHAT and CDR2 as FQNNGV. Trimming took 0 bases from V and 9 from J, leaving 14 bases between them. This CDR3 reads CASSLDPGQGKAFF. The DNA for the CDR3 is TGTGCCAGCAGCTTAGATCCGGGGCAGGGGAAAGCTTTCTTT.

V gene TRBV29-1 combines with J gene TRBJ2-2, with a tentative D call TRBD1 (5 bases). CDR1 is SQVTM and CDR2 is ANQGSEA in the germline V gene. V shed 6 bases and J shed 9 bases, with 14 bases lying between them. The CDR3 contains 12 residues. CDR3 amino acids: CSVRLDSRELFF. Here the CDR3 DNA reads TGCAGCGTCCGCCTAGACAGCCGGGAGCTGTTTTTT.

The chain is built from TRBV4-1 and TRBJ2-3, with 8 bases that match TRBD2. Per germline, CDR1 MGHRA and CDR2 YSYEKL. The CDR3 runs to 15 residues. V lost 5 bases and J lost 6; bases outside the gene matches: 10. The CDR3 loop is CASSYGGGSFDTQYF. In DNA, the CDR3 is TGCGCCAGCAGCTACGGCGGGGGGAGTTTCGATACGCAGTATTTT.

The chain recombines TRBV9 with TRBJ2-1, with 7 bases fitting TRBD1. The V and J ends lost 0 bases and 2 bases, in that order; junction bases with no gene match: 14. This CDR3 spans 19 amino acids. The germline V gene has CDR1 SGDLS and CDR2 YYNGEE. The CDR3 protein is CASSVVPGQDPSPYNEQFF. For the CDR3, the DNA is TGTGCCAGCAGCGTAGTTCCAGGACAGGATCCGAGCCCCTACAATGAGCAGTTCTTC.

The chain combines TRBV9 with TRBJ2-2, with 7 nucleotides matching TRBD1. V was clipped by 0 bases and J by 10 bases; unmatched bases: 9. Germline loops: CDR1 SGDLS, CDR2 YYNGEE. This CDR3 has 15 residues. This chain's CDR3 is CASSVEVGTGAELFF. The CDR3 DNA reads as TGTGCCAGCAGCGTAGAGGTTGGCACAGGGGCGGAGCTGTTTTTT.

V and J are TRBV28 and TRBJ1-2, with 9 positions matching TRBD1. With V trimmed by 7 bases and J by 5 bases, 11 bases remained unmatched. Per the germline V gene, CDR1 is MDHEN and CDR2 is SYDVKM. This CDR3 spans 15 amino acids. This CDR3 is CASTESGTGRYGYTF. As DNA, the CDR3 is TGTGCCAGCACCGAATCTGGGACAGGGAGATATGGCTACACCTTC.

The V and J genes are TRBV10-1 and TRBJ1-1, with D unresolved. V lost 3 bases and J lost 7, with 9 bases in between. CDR3 length equals 12 residues. Germline V gives CDR1 WNHNN, CDR2 SYGVQD (reference sequence). CDR3 sequence reads: CASSERGNEAFF. The CDR3 DNA follows: TGCGCCAGCAGTGAAAGAGGTAATGAAGCTTTCTTT.

The V and J genes are TRBV19 and TRBJ1-5; 8 bases are a match to TRBD1. J gave up 4 bases and V 3 bases, and 5 bases lay outside the gene matches. This CDR3 spans 15 amino acids. From germline, CDR1 is LNHDA and CDR2 SQIVND (reference sequence). CDR3: CASSIGQGNNQPQHF. The CDR3 region has the DNA TGTGCCAGTAGTATCGGACAGGGTAATAATCAGCCCCAGCATTTT.

The chain is built from TRBV7-9 and TRBJ1-5; 8 nucleotides agree with TRBD1. V gave up 1 base and J gave up 0 bases; unmatched junction bases: 11. From germline, CDR1 is SEHNR and CDR2 FQNEAQ (reference sequence). The CDR3 is made up of 19 amino acids. The CDR3 is CASSLGLGTGVYSNQPQHF. Written as DNA, the CDR3 is TGTGCCAGCAGCTTAGGTCTAGGGACAGGAGTCTATAGCAATCAGCCCCAGCATTTT.

There are a few counts of this clone. V usage is TRBV9 and J usage is TRBJ2-3; TRBD2 is a possible D gene (5 bases). CDR3 length: 16 amino acids. CDR1 and CDR2 from the germline V gene are SGDLS and YYNGEE. V lost 4 bases and J lost 0, with 15 bases in between. The CDR3 is CASSFMHGISTDTQYF. In DNA, the CDR3 is TGTGCCAGCAGCTTCATGCACGGGATTAGCACAGATACGCAGTATTTT.

This clone was counted only a few times. The chain joins TRBV28 to TRBJ1-3, with 10 bases matching TRBD1. Germline V gene sequence: CDR1 MDHEN, CDR2 SYDVKM. The CDR3 consists of 15 residues. Trimming took 6 bases from V and 8 from J; bases not matched to a gene: 10. The CDR3 region is CASRPDRGRGYTIYF. CDR3 sequence (DNA): TGTGCCAGCAGACCTGACAGGGGGCGCGGGTACACCATATATTTT.